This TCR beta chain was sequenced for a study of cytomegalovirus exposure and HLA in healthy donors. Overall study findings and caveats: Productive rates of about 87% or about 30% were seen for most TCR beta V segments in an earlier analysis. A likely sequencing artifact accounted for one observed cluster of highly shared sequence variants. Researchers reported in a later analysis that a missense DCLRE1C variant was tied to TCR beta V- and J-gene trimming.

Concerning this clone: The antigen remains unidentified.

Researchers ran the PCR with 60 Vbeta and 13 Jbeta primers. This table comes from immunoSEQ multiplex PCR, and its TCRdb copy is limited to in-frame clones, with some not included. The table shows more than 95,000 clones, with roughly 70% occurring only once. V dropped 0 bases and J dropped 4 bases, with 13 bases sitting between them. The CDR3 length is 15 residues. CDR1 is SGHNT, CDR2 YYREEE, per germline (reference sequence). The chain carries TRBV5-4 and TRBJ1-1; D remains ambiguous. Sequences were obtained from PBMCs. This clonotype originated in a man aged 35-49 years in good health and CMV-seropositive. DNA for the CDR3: TGTGCCAGCAGCTTGGCCTTAGCCTCGAGCACTGAAGCTTTCTTT. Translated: CASSLALASSTEAFF.